This T cell receptor (beta chain) was found in a study of blood T cell repertoires in COVID-19. Study details: The study drew acute and convalescent COVID-19 samples from the United States, Italy and Spain.

Recovered status in Cohort 3 required two negative PCRs, clearance, or symptom resolution. CDR3 size: 15 residues. Germline lookup yields CDR1 MGHRA and CDR2 YSYEKL. With 2 bases clipped from V and 1 base from J, the junction kept 3 bases outside the gene matches. TCRdb keeps only in-frame clones here, not all; method: immunoSEQ multiplex PCR. The sample includes 220,000 or so clones, 65% to 85% of them seen just once. Sequenced sample: PBMCs or T cells enriched from blood (not recorded which). The chain recombines TRBV4-1 with TRBJ2-5; 8 bases align to TRBD1. This TCR derives from a woman aged 55-70 years who had recovered from COVID-19. The DNA for the CDR3 is TGCGCCAGCAGCCAACGGGACAGGACCCAAGAGACCCAGTACTTC. Encoded protein: CASSQRDRTQETQYF.